Included here is one T cell receptor beta chain sequence, with context. The entry originates in a study of cytomegalovirus exposure and HLA in healthy donors. CDR3 size: 11 residues. In germline, CDR1 is SGHNT, CDR2 YYREEE (reference sequence). Trimming took 2 bases from V and 8 from J, leaving 7 bases between them. The PCR ran on 60 Vbeta and 13 Jbeta primers. Profiling relied on immunoSEQ multiplex PCR, and the TCRdb table lists in-frame clones only, not all of them. The table lists around 140,000 clones, approximately 80% of them singletons. The chain joins TRBV5-4 to TRBJ1-2; D not certain. The clonotype comes from a female donor in good health and CMV-seronegative. Sequenced material: PBMCs. Written as DNA, the CDR3 is TGTGCCAGCAGCTTAGGCGGCGGCTACACCTTC. As protein: CASSLGGGYTF. Full variable domain (rest looked up from reference TRBV5-4 and TRBJ1-2): ETGVTQSPTHLIKTRGQQVTLRCSSQSGHNTVSWYQQALGQGPQFIFQYYREEENGRGNFPPRFSGLQFPNYSSELNVNALELDDSALYLCASSLGGGYTFGSGTRLTVV.